This TCR beta chain was identified during a study of blood T cell repertoires in COVID-19. Across the study: The samples span acute and convalescent COVID-19 from the United States, Italy and Spain. PBMCs, B-cell-depleted T cells, or T cells were the source of the cDNA or gDNA that made up the material.

Only in-frame clones appear in the TCRdb table, and some are missing; sequencing was by immunoSEQ multiplex PCR. The sample holds over 95,000 clones, about 85% seen once. The CDR3 contains 15 residues. The junction had 2 bases not matched to a gene; V was cut back by 2 bases and J by 3 bases. Per the germline V gene, CDR1 is LNHNV and CDR2 is YYDKDF (reference sequence). The chain uses TRBV15 and TRBJ1-4, with TRBD1 matching over 8 bases. Sample: peripheral blood. The clonotype was recovered from a man aged 40-50 years with acute or convalescent COVID-19. CDR3 amino acids: CATSRNRGSNEKLFF. CDR3 coding DNA: TGTGCCACCAGCAGAAACAGGGGGTCTAATGAAAAACTGTTTTTT.